This TCR beta chain originates from a study of blood T cell repertoires in COVID-19. Clones were sequenced by immunoSEQ multiplex PCR, and TCRdb holds only the in-frame ones, with some missing. The repertoire has about 230,000 clones, 70% to 90% of them found once; the top ten carry approximately 12%. Sequencing input: peripheral blood. This clonotype was obtained from a woman under 30 who had recovered from COVID-19.

CDR3 amino acids: CASSRGDNEQFF. The DNA for the CDR3 is TGTGCCAGCAGCCGGGGGGATAATGAGCAGTTCTTC. The chain combines TRBV4-2 with TRBJ2-1, with D maybe TRBD2 (6 bases). This CDR3 has 12 amino acids. The germline V gene encodes CDR1 LGHNA and CDR2 YNFKEQ. The V gene lost 4 bases and the J gene lost 7 bases, with 8 bases spanning the gap.